A selection of T cell receptor beta chains follows, all from one sample in a study of T-cell memory formation after mild COVID-19. TCRdb re-derived calls from the 5' RACE reads in MiXCR, one entry per CDR3 protein. Of under 400,000 distinct CDR3 sequences listed, around a fifth are singletons. Source material: PBMCs or a T cell subset sorted from them (not recorded which). These receptors were taken from an adult woman who had mild COVID-19 (a few samples of this study predate the infection). Cell type and time point are not known. Each CDR3 is given with its conserved first and last residue. A D gene is named only where the DNA matches it firmly. Size values are once, few and many counts, or a class for expanded clones, and some rows have none.

CDR3nt: TGTGCCAGCAGTTACTCGACGGGGGGTTACTATGGCTACACCTTC
CDR3aa: CASSYSTGGYYGYTF
abundance: NA
v_gene: TRBV6-6
j_gene: TRBJ1-2
d_gene: NA

CDR3nt: TGTGCCAGCAGCTTGCCCTCCCAGCCCGGTGAGCAGTTCTTC
CDR3aa: CASSLPSQPGEQFF
abundance: NA
v_gene: TRBV7-2
j_gene: TRBJ2-1
d_gene: NA

CDR3nt: TGTGCCAGCAGCCTCGCGGGATTGGGGGGCAATGAGCAGTTCTTC
CDR3aa: CASSLAGLGGNEQFF
abundance: few
v_gene: TRBV11-3
j_gene: TRBJ2-1
d_gene: NA

CDR3nt: TGTGCCAGCCGGAACGGGATTGAGGACAATGAGCAGTTCTTC
CDR3aa: CASRNGIEDNEQFF
abundance: few
v_gene: TRBV12-3/TRBV12-4
j_gene: TRBJ2-1
d_gene: NA

CDR3nt: TGCAGTGTCGGGTGGGCGAACACTGAAGCTTTCTTT
CDR3aa: CSVGWANTEAFF
abundance: few
v_gene: TRBV20-1
j_gene: TRBJ1-1
d_gene: NA

CDR3nt: TGCGCCAGCAGCTTGGGCGTGGGGGCGATCGGCTACGAGCAGTACTTC
CDR3aa: CASSLGVGAIGYEQYF
abundance: NA
v_gene: TRBV5-1
j_gene: TRBJ2-7
d_gene: NA

CDR3nt: TGCGCCAGCAGCTTGCCCCAGGGGGTCAACACAGATACGCAGTATTTT
CDR3aa: CASSLPQGVNTDTQYF
abundance: few
v_gene: TRBV5-1
j_gene: TRBJ2-3
d_gene: TRBD1

CDR3nt: TGCGCCAGCAGCCCTGGGGGCGGGGACTACGAGCAGTACTTC
CDR3aa: CASSPGGGDYEQYF
abundance: NA
v_gene: TRBV5-1
j_gene: TRBJ2-7
d_gene: NA

CDR3nt: TGCGCCAGCAGCCAAGATGGGGCGGGGCCCGGGTCAGATACGCAGTATTTT
CDR3aa: CASSQDGAGPGSDTQYF
abundance: many
v_gene: TRBV4-1
j_gene: TRBJ2-3
d_gene: NA

CDR3nt: TGTGCCAGCAGCTTAGCCTGGACTAGCGGGAAGAATGAGCAGTTCTTC
CDR3aa: CASSLAWTSGKNEQFF
abundance: NA
v_gene: TRBV7-9
j_gene: TRBJ2-1
d_gene: TRBD2

CDR3nt: TGTGCCAGCAGTTGGGGTAGTGAGGCTACGCAGTATTTT
CDR3aa: CASSWGSEATQYF
abundance: few
v_gene: TRBV7-9
j_gene: TRBJ2-3
d_gene: NA

CDR3nt: TGTGCCAGCAGCTTAGGACCGGGACTAGCGGGAGGGCAAAGCTCCTACGAGCAGTACTTC
CDR3aa: CASSLGPGLAGGQSSYEQYF
abundance: NA
v_gene: TRBV7-6
j_gene: TRBJ2-7
d_gene: TRBD2

CDR3nt: TGTGCCAGCAACGACGCTGCTAGCGGGATTAACAATGAGCAGTTCTTC
CDR3aa: CASNDAASGINNEQFF
abundance: few
v_gene: TRBV6-2/TRBV6-3
j_gene: TRBJ2-1
d_gene: TRBD2

CDR3nt: TGCAGCGTTGAAAGACTAGCGGCTAGCTCCTACAATGAGCAGTTCTTC
CDR3aa: CSVERLAASSYNEQFF
abundance: NA
v_gene: TRBV29-1
j_gene: TRBJ2-1
d_gene: TRBD2

CDR3nt: TGTGCCACCATAGCTCCGTGGGGCGTCCGGGGATACGAGCAGTACTTC
CDR3aa: CATIAPWGVRGYEQYF
abundance: NA
v_gene: TRBV6-2/TRBV6-3
j_gene: TRBJ2-7
d_gene: NA

CDR3nt: TGCGCCAGCAGCGCGACGGGGGCTGAGACCCAGTACTTC
CDR3aa: CASSATGAETQYF
abundance: NA
v_gene: TRBV5-1
j_gene: TRBJ2-5
d_gene: NA

CDR3nt: TGTGCCAGCAAACCAGGGATTCTAGGGGAGCTGTTTTTT
CDR3aa: CASKPGILGELFF
abundance: NA
v_gene: TRBV2
j_gene: TRBJ2-2
d_gene: NA

CDR3nt: TGCGCCAGCAGCTTGGAGGCAGCCACTTCCTACGAGCAGTACTTC
CDR3aa: CASSLEAATSYEQYF
abundance: NA
v_gene: TRBV5-1
j_gene: TRBJ2-7
d_gene: NA

CDR3nt: TGCAGTGCTAGACCAGCGGGCCAAGAGACCCAGTACTTC
CDR3aa: CSARPAGQETQYF
abundance: few
v_gene: TRBV20-1
j_gene: TRBJ2-5
d_gene: NA

CDR3nt: TGTGCCAGCAGTGCGACAGGGGACGGCGGCTACGAGCAGTACTTC
CDR3aa: CASSATGDGGYEQYF
abundance: many
v_gene: TRBV6-1
j_gene: TRBJ2-7
d_gene: TRBD1